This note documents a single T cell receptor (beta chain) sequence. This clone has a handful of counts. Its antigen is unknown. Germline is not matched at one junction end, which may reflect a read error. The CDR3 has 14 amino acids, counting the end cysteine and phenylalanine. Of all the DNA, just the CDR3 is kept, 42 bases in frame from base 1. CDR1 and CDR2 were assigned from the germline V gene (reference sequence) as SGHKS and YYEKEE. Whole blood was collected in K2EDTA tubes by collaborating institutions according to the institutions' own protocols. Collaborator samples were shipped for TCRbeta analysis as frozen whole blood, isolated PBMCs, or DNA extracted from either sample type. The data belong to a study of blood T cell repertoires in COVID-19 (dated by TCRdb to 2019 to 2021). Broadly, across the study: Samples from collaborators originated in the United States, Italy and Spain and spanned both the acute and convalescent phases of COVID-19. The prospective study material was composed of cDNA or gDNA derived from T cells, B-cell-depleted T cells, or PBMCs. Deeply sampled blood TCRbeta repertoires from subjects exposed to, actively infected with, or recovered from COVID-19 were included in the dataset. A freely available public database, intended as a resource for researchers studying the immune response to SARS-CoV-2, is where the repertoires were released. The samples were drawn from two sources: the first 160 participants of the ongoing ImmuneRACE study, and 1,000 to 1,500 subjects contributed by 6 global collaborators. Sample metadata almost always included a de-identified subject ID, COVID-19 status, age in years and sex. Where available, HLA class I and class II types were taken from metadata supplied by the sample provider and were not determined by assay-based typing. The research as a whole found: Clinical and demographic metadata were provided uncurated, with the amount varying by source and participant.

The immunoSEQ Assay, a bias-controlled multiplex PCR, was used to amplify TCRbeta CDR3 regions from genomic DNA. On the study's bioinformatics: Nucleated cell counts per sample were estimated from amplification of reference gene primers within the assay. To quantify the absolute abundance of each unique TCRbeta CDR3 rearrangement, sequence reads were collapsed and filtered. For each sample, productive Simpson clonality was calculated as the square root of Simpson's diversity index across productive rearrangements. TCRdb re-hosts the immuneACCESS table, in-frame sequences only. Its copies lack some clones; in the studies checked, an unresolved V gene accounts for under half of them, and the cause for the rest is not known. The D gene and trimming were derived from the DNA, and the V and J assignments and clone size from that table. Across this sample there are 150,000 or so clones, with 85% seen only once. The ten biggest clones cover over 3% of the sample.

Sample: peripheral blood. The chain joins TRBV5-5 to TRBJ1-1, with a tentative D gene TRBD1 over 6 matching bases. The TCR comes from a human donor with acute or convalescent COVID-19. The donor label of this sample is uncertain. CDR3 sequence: CASSLGAVTTEAFF. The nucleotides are TGTGCCAGCAGTTTGGGGGCAGTGACCACTGAAGCTTTCTTT.